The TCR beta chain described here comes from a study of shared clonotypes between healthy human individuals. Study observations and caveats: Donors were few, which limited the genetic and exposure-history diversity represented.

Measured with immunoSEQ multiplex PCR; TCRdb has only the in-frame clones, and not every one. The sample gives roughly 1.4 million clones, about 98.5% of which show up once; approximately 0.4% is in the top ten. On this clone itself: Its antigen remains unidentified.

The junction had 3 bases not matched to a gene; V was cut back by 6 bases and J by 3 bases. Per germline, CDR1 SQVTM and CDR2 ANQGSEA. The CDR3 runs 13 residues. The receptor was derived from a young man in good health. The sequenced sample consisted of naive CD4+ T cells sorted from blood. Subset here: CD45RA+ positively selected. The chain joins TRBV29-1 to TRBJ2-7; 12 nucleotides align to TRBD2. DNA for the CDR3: TGCAGCGTGACTAGCGGGAGTGTCTACGAGCAGTACTTC. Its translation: CSVTSGSVYEQYF.